This T cell receptor beta chain was retrieved from a study of blood T cells in healthy people across ages (dated by TCRdb to between 2014 and 2016). Looking at the study overall: In model experiments, roughly one uniquely barcoded TCR beta cDNA molecule per two T cells was captured by template switching. To track age-related changes in TCR beta repertoire diversity, the study relied on deep sequencing normalized with unique cDNA molecular identifiers. The donors were split into four age groups: young (average 16 years), middle-aged (roughly 42), aged (more than 55) and long-lived (over 75). Two additional independent replicas of 1 million unique cDNA reads from the same blood draw were analyzed for two donors (one aged 18 to 30 and one aged 80 or older). To avoid experimental bias, donors of different ages were distributed randomly across sequencing lanes. What the work shows at the level of the full study, not this receptor alone: Estimates of total diversity based on one million sequenced T cells were regarded as lower bounds and as underestimates. Observed TCR beta diversity correlated strongly with the percentage of naive T cells measured by flow cytometry. Because donor CMV infection status was unknown, age-related changes in expanded clonotypes were potentially confounded. As age increased, observed TCR beta diversity per million T cells dropped in a roughly linear way, and a significant reduction was already evident by age 40. Because profiling used bulk unsorted PBMCs, naive and antigen-experienced compartments could not be compared conclusively. Compared with the aged group, the long-lived group had more naive CD4+ T cells, fewer expanded clones and increased TCR diversity, a pattern suggesting age selection.

Donors were 40 or so systemically healthy Caucasian individuals from Russia aged roughly 6 to 100 years. Each donor gave approximately 9.3 milliliters of peripheral blood, collected into EDTA-treated Vacutainer tubes. Ficoll-Paque density-gradient centrifugation was used to isolate PBMCs, with at least 7 million per sample. Trizol reagent was used to extract total RNA from PBMCs, with at least 5 micrograms per sample. Naive CD45RAhigh/CD27high T cell percentages were measured by flow cytometry on a PBMC aliquot from every donor. The library relied on 5' RACE. These reads were obtained on an Illumina HiSeq 2500. A second PCR of about 6 to 11 cycles was run with a J-beta primer mix and a sample-barcoded 5' primer. A template-switch 5' adaptor carrying 12 random nucleotides introduced a unique molecular identifier onto each TCR beta cDNA molecule. At least 3 million CDR3-containing paired-end reads were obtained from each sample. First-strand cDNA synthesis was performed from all RNA using the Mint cDNA synthesis kit, with priming by a TRBC-specific oligonucleotide. Following uracil-DNA glycosylase treatment, all cDNA underwent a first 18-cycle PCR with the universal primers M1SS and BC2_uni_R. As for how the authors treated the data: For normalization, 1 million high-quality reads were randomly selected from each sample, with every read carrying a distinct molecular identifier. Reads with shared molecular identifiers were discarded instead of being binned into consensus sequences. CDR3 identification, clonotype clustering and error correction used MiTCR with a Q25 quality threshold and the strictest error-elimination algorithm. A nonparametric unseen species model using Euler transformation provided a lower-bound estimate of total TCR beta diversity. TCRdb reworked the public reads: Q25 trimming with fastp, MiXCR clone assembly, productive beta chains retained. One record per CDR3 amino acid sequence lists the most common genes and DNA. The V and J calls were determined by TCRdb, not by the authors. Counted in this sample were about 1.8 million distinct CDR3 sequences; around half of them appeared once. The ten top clones hold roughly 2% of the sample.

On this clonotype: Its recognized antigen is unknown. Base qualities are not at hand, and no much larger clone is one base apart.

Taken from the germline V gene, the CDR1 and CDR2 loops are SGHRS and YFSETQ. The CDR3 numbers 15 residues from cysteine through phenylalanine. The only DNA kept is the CDR3, 45 bases in frame from the first base. The germline V end is reduced by 7 bases and the J end by 0 bases; junction bases left unmatched: 5. The chain is encoded by TRBV5-1 joined to TRBJ2-1; a stretch of 9 junction bases matches TRBD2. Sequenced: blood. The TCR sequence derives from a woman in her forties in good health. The CDR3 region has the sequence CASRTSVSSYNEQFF. The base sequence is TGCGCCAGCCGGACTAGCGTGAGCTCCTACAATGAGCAGTTCTTC.